This T cell receptor beta chain is drawn from a study of blood T cell repertoires in COVID-19 (dated by TCRdb to the early 2020s). Concerning the study at large: The collaborator samples originated in the United States, Italy and Spain and spanned the acute and convalescent phases of COVID-19. The prospective study material was composed of cDNA or gDNA derived from T cells, B-cell-depleted T cells, or PBMCs. Deeply sampled blood TCRbeta repertoires from subjects exposed to, actively infected with, or recovered from COVID-19 were included in the dataset. The repertoires were released in a freely available public database meant as a resource for research on the immune response to SARS-CoV-2. Samples came from the ongoing ImmuneRACE study (first 160 participants) plus 1,254 subjects from 6 global collaborators. A de-identified subject ID, COVID-19 status, age in years and sex were almost always included in the sample metadata. Where available, HLA class I and class II types were taken from metadata supplied by the sample provider and were not determined by assay-based typing. The study at large found these results: The quantity of clinical and demographic metadata differed by source and by participant and was supplied without curation.

Comment on this clone: No antigen is known for it. The input lacks base qualities; no much larger clone sits a single base away.

The immunoSEQ Assay, a bias-controlled multiplex PCR, was used to amplify TCRbeta CDR3 regions from genomic DNA. In the original analysis: Nucleated cell counts per sample were estimated from amplification of reference gene primers within the assay. To quantify the absolute abundance of each unique TCRbeta CDR3 rearrangement, sequence reads were collapsed and filtered. For each sample, productive Simpson clonality was calculated as the square root of Simpson's diversity index over productive rearrangements. TCRdb holds this immuneACCESS table with in-frame rearrangements only. Some clones are missing; in checked studies, unresolved V genes explain under half, and the rest has no known cause. From that table come the V and J calls and clone size; the DNA was used to work out D and trimming. Present in this sample are about 100,000 clones, roughly 85% of which were seen just once. Of the sample, 12% falls within the top ten clones.

Collaborating institutions collected whole blood in K2EDTA tubes following their own protocols. Collaborator samples were shipped for TCRbeta analysis as frozen whole blood, isolated PBMCs, or DNA extracted from either sample type. This receptor was taken from a woman in her 70s with acute or convalescent COVID-19. The specimen sequenced was peripheral blood.

For the CDR3, the sequence is CASSKTDGNTIYF. The DNA sequence is as follows: TGTGCCAGCAGTAAGACAGATGGAAACACCATATATTTT. Recombination connected TRBV5-4 to TRBJ1-3, with a weak D call of TRBD1 (5 bases match). Per the germline V gene (reference sequence), SGHNT is the CDR1 and YYREEE is the CDR2. Including cysteine and phenylalanine, the CDR3 has 13 amino acids. Just the 39-base CDR3 DNA is kept, in frame starting at base 1. The junction carries 9 bases between V and J, which are trimmed by 5 bases and 3 bases respectively.